This T cell receptor (beta chain) was recorded in a study of Graves' ophthalmopathy and Graves' hyperthyroidism. Amplification targeted the TCR beta CDR3 regions, with RNA transcripts as the source material. First-round RT-PCR used HTBI primers; second-round multiplex PCR followed. TCRdb processed the multiplex PCR reads anew with MiXCR; each CDR3 protein has one entry. This sample yields 500,000 to 700,000 distinct CDR3 sequences, of which 22% are seen a single time; around 6.5% belongs to the top ten. This clonotype was picked up many times. Its antigen is not identified. Regarding the study as a whole: Most thyroid clonotypes expanded beyond 0.001 frequency were also found in blood.

Per germline, CDR1 LGHDT and CDR2 YNNKEL (reference sequence). The length of the CDR3 is 14 residues. Trimming removed 2 bases from V and 1 base from J, with 6 bases in between. The receptor comes from a woman in her late teens or twenties with stable Graves' hyperthyroidism. Some clones in this sample may be carry-over from other donors' samples. The genes are TRBV3-1 and TRBJ1-5; D gene ambiguous. The source material was peripheral blood. This chain's CDR3 is CASSQSASNQPQHF. CDR3 nucleotides: TGTGCCAGCAGCCAATCGGCCAGCAATCAGCCCCAGCATTTT.